This T cell receptor (beta chain) stems from a study of radiotherapy plus CTLA-4 blockade in lung cancer. The V and J ends lost 3 bases and 5 bases, in that order; junction bases with no gene match: 9. The germline V gene has CDR1 KGHSH and CDR2 LQKENI. The CDR3 is 15 amino acids. The repertoire was sequenced with immunoSEQ multiplex PCR; TCRdb's copy has only in-frame clones and lacks some. The sample yields 70,000 to 90,000 clones, roughly 80% seen once. This chain uses TRBV18 with TRBJ2-5, with TRBD1 matching over 7 bases. The sample consisted of peripheral blood, taken from a patient treated with radiotherapy plus ipilimumab. The TCR originated in a human donor with non-small cell lung cancer who had a complete response to radiotherapy plus ipilimumab. DNA for the CDR3: TGTGCCAGCTCACCGCGACAGGGTGGGTCGGAGACCCAGTACTTC. It yields the protein CASSPRQGGSETQYF.